A selection of T cell receptor beta chains follows, all from one sample in a study of control samples from healthy donors and cancer patients. The table came from immunoSEQ multiplex PCR; TCRdb's copy has only in-frame clones and leaves some out. Of some 130,000 clones listed, 75% to 90% are singletons. Sequenced material: blood. The receptors were sampled from a woman aged 30 to 39 in good health. Both conserved end residues are part of each CDR3. The order of the fields is clone size, J gene, V gene, D gene, CDR3 DNA, CDR3 protein. The D gene is left open where the match is weak. Part of the rows lack a size; the others show once, few, many or a class for expanded clones.

abundance: -
j_gene: TRBJ1-2
v_gene: TRBV7-7
d_gene: -
CDR3nt: TGTGCCAGCAGCTTGAAGGACGGGCTTGGCTACACCTTC
CDR3aa: CASSLKDGLGYTF

abundance: -
j_gene: TRBJ1-2
v_gene: TRBV12-3/TRBV12-4
d_gene: TRBD1
CDR3nt: TGTGCCAGCAGACCGGACAGGCTGAGAGGCTACACCTTC
CDR3aa: CASRPDRLRGYTF

abundance: -
j_gene: TRBJ1-1
v_gene: TRBV10-2
d_gene: TRBD1
CDR3nt: TGCGCCAGCACGGCTACAGGGGTATACACTGAAGCTTTCTTT
CDR3aa: CASTATGVYTEAFF

abundance: -
j_gene: TRBJ1-1
v_gene: TRBV10-3
d_gene: TRBD1
CDR3nt: TGTGCCACCCTGGACAGGGACACTGAAGCTTTCTTT
CDR3aa: CATLDRDTEAFF

abundance: -
j_gene: TRBJ2-1
v_gene: TRBV28
d_gene: TRBD1
CDR3nt: TGTGCCGAGAAGGGGGCGGGACAGGCCTACAATGAGCAGTTCTTC
CDR3aa: CAEKGAGQAYNEQFF

abundance: -
j_gene: TRBJ2-2
v_gene: TRBV4-1
d_gene: TRBD1
CDR3nt: TGCGCCAGCAGCCCCCAACGGCCGGGACAGGGTCTCGCGAACACCGGGGAGCTGTTTTTT
CDR3aa: CASSPQRPGQGLANTGELFF

abundance: -
j_gene: TRBJ2-3
v_gene: TRBV29-1
d_gene: -
CDR3nt: TGCAGCGTTGGTGGAGCCCCTCGGGCTACGCAGTATTTT
CDR3aa: CSVGGAPRATQYF

abundance: -
j_gene: TRBJ1-1
v_gene: TRBV28
d_gene: TRBD1
CDR3nt: TGTGCCAGCACCGGGACAGGGTGGTCGGGCACTGAAGCTTTCTTT
CDR3aa: CASTGTGWSGTEAFF

abundance: -
j_gene: TRBJ2-7
v_gene: TRBV2
d_gene: TRBD1
CDR3nt: TGTGCCAGCAGTCGCAGCGGCGGGACAGGGTACGAGCAGTACTTC
CDR3aa: CASSRSGGTGYEQYF

abundance: -
j_gene: TRBJ2-5
v_gene: TRBV7-9
d_gene: -
CDR3nt: TGTGCCAGCAGCTTAGAAGAGGGGGAAGAGACCCAGTACTTC
CDR3aa: CASSLEEGEETQYF

abundance: few
j_gene: TRBJ2-1
v_gene: TRBV3-1/TRBV3-2
d_gene: TRBD1
CDR3nt: TGTGCCAGCAGCCAATCGGACAGGGACAATGAGCAGTTCTTC
CDR3aa: CASSQSDRDNEQFF

abundance: few
j_gene: TRBJ2-7
v_gene: TRBV7-8
d_gene: TRBD2
CDR3nt: TGTGCCAGCAGCAGGACTAGCGGGGCATCCTACGAGCAGTACTTC
CDR3aa: CASSRTSGASYEQYF

abundance: -
j_gene: TRBJ2-2
v_gene: TRBV29-1
d_gene: -
CDR3nt: TGCAGCGTCGACGAACGGGCCGGGGAGCTGTTTTTT
CDR3aa: CSVDERAGELFF

abundance: -
j_gene: TRBJ2-2
v_gene: TRBV2
d_gene: -
CDR3nt: TGTGCCAGCAAATCGCGGGAAAACACCGGGGAGCTGTTTTTT
CDR3aa: CASKSRENTGELFF

abundance: once
j_gene: TRBJ1-2
v_gene: TRBV7-9
d_gene: -
CDR3nt: TGTGCCAGCAGCTTAAACTCGTGGGGAAAGGACTATGGCTACACCTTC
CDR3aa: CASSLNSWGKDYGYTF

abundance: -
j_gene: TRBJ1-5
v_gene: TRBV5-1
d_gene: -
CDR3nt: TGCGCCAGCAGCTTAGAGGGCCTCAATCAGCCCCAGCATTTT
CDR3aa: CASSLEGLNQPQHF

abundance: -
j_gene: TRBJ2-3
v_gene: TRBV11-2
d_gene: TRBD1
CDR3nt: TGTGCCAGCGGACTCGACAGGGTCACAGATACGCAGTATTTT
CDR3aa: CASGLDRVTDTQYF

abundance: -
j_gene: TRBJ1-4
v_gene: TRBV27
d_gene: -
CDR3nt: TGTGCCAGCACCGCAGCGGTCAGCGAAAAACTGTTTTTT
CDR3aa: CASTAAVSEKLFF

abundance: -
j_gene: TRBJ2-3
v_gene: TRBV7-2
d_gene: TRBD2
CDR3nt: TGTGCCAGCAGCTTAGGAAGACTAGCGGGCACAGATACGCAGTATTTT
CDR3aa: CASSLGRLAGTDTQYF

abundance: few
j_gene: TRBJ1-4
v_gene: TRBV9
d_gene: TRBD1
CDR3nt: TGTGCCAGCAGCCTCAGACAGGGAGTTAATGAAAAACTGTTTTTT
CDR3aa: CASSLRQGVNEKLFF

abundance: -
j_gene: TRBJ1-1
v_gene: TRBV7-8
d_gene: -
CDR3nt: TGTGCCAGCAGCACGGGACGGGAGAACACTGAAGCTTTCTTT
CDR3aa: CASSTGRENTEAFF